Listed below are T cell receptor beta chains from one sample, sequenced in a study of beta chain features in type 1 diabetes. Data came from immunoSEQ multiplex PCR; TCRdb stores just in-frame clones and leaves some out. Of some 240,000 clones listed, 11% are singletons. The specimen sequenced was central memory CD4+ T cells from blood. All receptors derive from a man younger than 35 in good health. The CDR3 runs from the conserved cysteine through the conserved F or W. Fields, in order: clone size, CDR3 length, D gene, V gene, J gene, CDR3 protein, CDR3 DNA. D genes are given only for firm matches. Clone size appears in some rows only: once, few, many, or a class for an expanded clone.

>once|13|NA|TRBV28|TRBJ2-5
CASRGKPGETQYF
TGTGCCAGCAGGGGCAAGCCAGGAGAGACCCAGTACTTC
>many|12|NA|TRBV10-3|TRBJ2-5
CAISRDQETQYF
TGTGCCATCAGTCGGGACCAAGAGACCCAGTACTTC
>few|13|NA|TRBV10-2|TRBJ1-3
CASYSDSGNTIYF
TGCGCCAGTTATTCGGATTCTGGAAACACCATATATTTT
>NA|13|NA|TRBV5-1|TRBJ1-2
CASSLAGNYGYTF
TGCGCCAGCAGCTTGGCGGGTAACTATGGCTACACCTTC
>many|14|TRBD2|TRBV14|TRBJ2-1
CASSQLLAGAEQFF
TGTGCCAGCAGCCAATTGTTGGCGGGAGCTGAGCAGTTCTTC
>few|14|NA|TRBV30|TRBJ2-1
CAWSVPGVYNEQFF
TGTGCCTGGAGTGTACCGGGGGTATACAATGAGCAGTTCTTC
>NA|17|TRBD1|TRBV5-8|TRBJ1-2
CASSLPRGTGTNYGYTF
TGTGCCAGCAGCTTGCCGCGGGGGACAGGGACCAACTATGGCTACACCTTC
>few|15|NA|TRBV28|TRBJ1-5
CASSLRQGSNQPQHF
TGTGCCAGCAGTTTAAGGCAGGGTAGCAATCAGCCCCAGCATTTT
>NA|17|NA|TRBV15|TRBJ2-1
CATSRARGSAIYNEQFF
TGTGCCACCAGCAGGGCCCGTGGTAGCGCTATCTACAATGAGCAGTTCTTC
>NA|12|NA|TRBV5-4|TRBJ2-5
CASSLESETQYF
TGTGCCAGCAGCTTGGAATCCGAGACCCAGTACTTC
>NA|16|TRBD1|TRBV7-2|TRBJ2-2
CASSRLVAGGTGELFF
TGTGCCAGCAGCCGCCTCGTGGCAGGGGGCACCGGGGAGCTGTTTTTT
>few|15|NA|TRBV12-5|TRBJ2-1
CASGSDRNSYNEQFF
TGTGCTAGTGGTTCGGACAGAAACTCCTACAATGAGCAGTTCTTC
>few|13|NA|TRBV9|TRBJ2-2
CASGTANTGELFF
TGTGCCAGTGGGACGGCGAACACCGGGGAGCTGTTTTTT
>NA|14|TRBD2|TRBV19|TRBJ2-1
CASRLTSGHNEQFF
TGTGCCAGTAGGTTGACTAGCGGGCACAATGAGCAGTTCTTC
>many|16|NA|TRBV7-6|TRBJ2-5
CASSPAGSAYQETQYF
TGTGCCAGCAGCCCAGCGGGTTCAGCGTACCAAGAGACCCAGTACTTC
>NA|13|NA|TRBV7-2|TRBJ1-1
CASSFGVGTEAFF
TGTGCCAGCAGCTTTGGCGTTGGGACTGAAGCTTTCTTT
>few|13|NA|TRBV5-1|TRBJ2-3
CASSDQATDTQYF
TGCGCCAGCAGTGACCAAGCCACAGATACGCAGTATTTT
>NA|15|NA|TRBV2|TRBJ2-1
CASSPTGTVGNEQFF
TGTGCCAGCAGTCCCACCGGGACGGTAGGCAATGAGCAGTTCTTC
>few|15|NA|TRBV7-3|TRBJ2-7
CASSLTPSEGSEQYF
TGTGCCAGCAGCTTAACACCCAGCGAGGGCTCCGAGCAGTACTTC
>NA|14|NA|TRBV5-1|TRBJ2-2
CASSLRQNTGELFF
TGCGCCAGCAGCTTGAGACAGAACACCGGGGAGCTGTTTTTT
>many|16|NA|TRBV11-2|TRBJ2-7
CASTEFGGVRSYEQYF
TGTGCCAGCACCGAATTCGGAGGAGTTCGATCCTACGAGCAGTACTTC
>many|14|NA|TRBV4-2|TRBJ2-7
CASSYRDGSYEQYF
TGTGCCAGCAGCTACCGGGACGGATCCTACGAGCAGTACTTC
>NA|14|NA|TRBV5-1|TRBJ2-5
CASSLVTGSETQYF
TGCGCCAGCAGCTTGGTTACCGGTTCCGAGACCCAGTACTTC